The clone carrying this T cell receptor beta chain was seen more than once but under ten times. What it recognizes is unknown. Every sample gave at least 5.5 micrograms of total RNA when it was extracted. The data are from a study of blood T cells in healthy people across ages. Overall study findings and caveats: TCR beta diversity per million T cells fell roughly linearly with age.

The V gene's germline CDR1 is MGHRA and CDR2 YSYEKL. CDR3 length: 15 amino acids. V was cut by 3 bases and J by 0 bases, with 10 bases left in between. The use of a sample-barcoded 5' primer and a J-beta primer mix characterized a second PCR of roughly 7 to 11 cycles. TCRdb itself ran the 5' RACE reads through MiXCR, one entry per CDR3 protein. The repertoire holds about 1,400,000 distinct CDR3 sequences, 35% to 45% seen once, with 7.9% in the top ten. This receptor was identified in a woman aged 18 to 35 in good health. The V gene is TRBV4-1, the J gene TRBJ2-3; D is undetermined. The sequencing input was blood. The CDR3 sequence: CASSQGTISTDTQYF. Written as DNA, the CDR3 is TGCGCCAGCAGCCAGGGTACTATAAGCACAGATACGCAGTATTTT.